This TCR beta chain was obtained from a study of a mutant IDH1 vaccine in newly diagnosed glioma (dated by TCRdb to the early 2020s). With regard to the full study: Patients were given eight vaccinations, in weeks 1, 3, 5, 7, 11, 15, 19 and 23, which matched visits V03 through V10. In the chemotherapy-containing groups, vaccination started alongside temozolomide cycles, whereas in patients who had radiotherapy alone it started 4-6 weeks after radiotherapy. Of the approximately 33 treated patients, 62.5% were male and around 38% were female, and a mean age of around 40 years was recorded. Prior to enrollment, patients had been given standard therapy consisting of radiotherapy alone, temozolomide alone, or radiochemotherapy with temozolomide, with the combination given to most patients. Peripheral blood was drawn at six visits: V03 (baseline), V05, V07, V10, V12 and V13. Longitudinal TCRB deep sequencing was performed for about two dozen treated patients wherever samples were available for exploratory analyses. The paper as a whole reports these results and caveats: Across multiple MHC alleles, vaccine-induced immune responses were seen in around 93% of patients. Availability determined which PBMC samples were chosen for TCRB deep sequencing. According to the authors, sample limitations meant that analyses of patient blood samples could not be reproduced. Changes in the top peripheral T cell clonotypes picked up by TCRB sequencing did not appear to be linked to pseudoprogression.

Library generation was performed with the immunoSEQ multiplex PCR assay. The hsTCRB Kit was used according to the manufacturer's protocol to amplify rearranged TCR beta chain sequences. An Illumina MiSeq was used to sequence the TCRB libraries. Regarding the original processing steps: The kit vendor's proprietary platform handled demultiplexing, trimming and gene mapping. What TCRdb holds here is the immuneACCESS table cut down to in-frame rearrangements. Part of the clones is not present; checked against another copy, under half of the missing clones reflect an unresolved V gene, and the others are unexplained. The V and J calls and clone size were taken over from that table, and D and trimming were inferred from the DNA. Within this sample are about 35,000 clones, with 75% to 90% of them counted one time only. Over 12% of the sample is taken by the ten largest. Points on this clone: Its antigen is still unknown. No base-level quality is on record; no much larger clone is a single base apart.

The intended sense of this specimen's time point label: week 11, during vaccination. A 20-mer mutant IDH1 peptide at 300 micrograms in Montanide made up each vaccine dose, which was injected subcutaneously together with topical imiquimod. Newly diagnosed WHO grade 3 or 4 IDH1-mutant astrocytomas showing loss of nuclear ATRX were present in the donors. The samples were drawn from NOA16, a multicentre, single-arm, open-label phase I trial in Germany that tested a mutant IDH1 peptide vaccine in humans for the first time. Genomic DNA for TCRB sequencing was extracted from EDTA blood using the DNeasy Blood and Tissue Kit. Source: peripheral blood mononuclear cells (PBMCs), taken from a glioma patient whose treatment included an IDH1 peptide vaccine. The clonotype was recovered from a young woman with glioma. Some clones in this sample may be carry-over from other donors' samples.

Here is the DNA: TGTGCCAACAACTTGGCGAGCGGGATAGAGACCCAGTACTTC. Its product reads: CANNLASGIETQYF. Rearrangement joined TRBV6-6 to TRBJ2-5; TRBD2 agrees with 7 junctional bases. Germline trimming amounts to 10 bases on V and 4 bases on J, with 12 as the count of junction bases outside the gene matches. The germline V gene (reference sequence) specifies MNHNY as CDR1 and SVGAGI as CDR2. The CDR3 numbers 14 residues from cysteine through phenylalanine. Only the CDR3 DNA stays, 42 bases, in frame from base 1.